These 3 T cell receptor beta chains originate from one sample sequenced in a study of control samples from healthy donors and cancer patients. Clones were sequenced by immunoSEQ multiplex PCR, and TCRdb holds only the in-frame ones, with some missing. Of 150,000 or so clones in the sample, roughly 95% are singletons; the top ten hold roughly 3.9%. Specimen: blood. The receptors here all came from a woman in her fifties or sixties in good health.

This clone showed up just once. The genes are TRBV5-1 and TRBJ1-1; D not certain. The V gene lost 4 bases and the J gene lost 1 base, with 11 bases spanning the gap. This CDR3 spans 14 amino acids. Germline values: CDR1 SGHRS, CDR2 YFSETQ. In nucleotides, the CDR3 is TGCGCCAGCAGCCCGGCCCCCCAGAACACTGAAGCTTTCTTT. This gives the protein CASSPAPQNTEAFF.

V usage is TRBV6-5 and J usage is TRBJ1-6; a weak D match, TRBD1 (5 bases). The CDR3 length is 15 residues. Germline V gene sequence: CDR1 MNHEY, CDR2 SVGAGI. V lost 6 bases and J 5 bases, leaving 14 bases between the germline ends. In DNA form, the CDR3 reads TGTGCCAGCAGAGACCGGGGCCGGGATAATTCACCCCTCCACTTT. Its translation: CASRDRGRDNSPLHF.

The CDR3 protein is CATSREGQSEDTIYF. The CDR3 coding sequence is TGTGCCACCAGCAGAGAGGGACAGAGTGAAGACACCATATATTTT. The chain carries TRBV15 and TRBJ1-3; 7 positions match TRBD1. Trimming removed 0 bases from V and 8 bases from J; junction bases left unmatched: 7. The CDR3 is made up of 15 amino acids. The V gene's germline CDR1 is LNHNV and CDR2 YYDKDF (reference sequence).